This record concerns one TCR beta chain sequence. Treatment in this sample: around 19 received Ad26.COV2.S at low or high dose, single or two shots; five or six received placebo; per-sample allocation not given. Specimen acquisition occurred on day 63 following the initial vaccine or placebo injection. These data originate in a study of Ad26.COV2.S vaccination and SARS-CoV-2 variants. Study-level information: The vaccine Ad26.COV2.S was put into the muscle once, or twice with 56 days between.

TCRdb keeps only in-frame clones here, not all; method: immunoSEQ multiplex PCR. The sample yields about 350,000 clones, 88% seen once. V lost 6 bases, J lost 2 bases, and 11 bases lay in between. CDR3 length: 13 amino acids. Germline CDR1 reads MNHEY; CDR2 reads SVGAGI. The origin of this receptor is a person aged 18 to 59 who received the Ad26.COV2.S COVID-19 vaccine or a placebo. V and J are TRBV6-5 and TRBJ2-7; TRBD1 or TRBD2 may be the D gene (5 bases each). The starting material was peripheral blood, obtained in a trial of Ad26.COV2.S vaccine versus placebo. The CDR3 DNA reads TGTGCCAGCAGCCGGGACGGACCCTACGAGCAGTACTTC. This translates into CASSRDGPYEQYF.